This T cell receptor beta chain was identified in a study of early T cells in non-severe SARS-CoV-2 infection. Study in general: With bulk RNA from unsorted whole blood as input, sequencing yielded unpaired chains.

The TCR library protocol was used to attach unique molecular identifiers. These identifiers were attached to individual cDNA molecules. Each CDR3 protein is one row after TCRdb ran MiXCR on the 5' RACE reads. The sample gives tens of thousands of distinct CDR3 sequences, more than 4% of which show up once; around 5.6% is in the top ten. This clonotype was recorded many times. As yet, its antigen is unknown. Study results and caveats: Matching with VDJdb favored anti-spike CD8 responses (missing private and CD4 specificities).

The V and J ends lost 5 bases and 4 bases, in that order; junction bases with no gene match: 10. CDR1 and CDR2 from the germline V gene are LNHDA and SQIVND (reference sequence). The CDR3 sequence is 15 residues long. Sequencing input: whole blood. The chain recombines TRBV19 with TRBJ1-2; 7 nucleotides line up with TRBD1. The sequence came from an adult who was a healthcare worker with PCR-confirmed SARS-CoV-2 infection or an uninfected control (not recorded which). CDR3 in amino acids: CASSPSSGDSYGYTF. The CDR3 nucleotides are TGTGCCAGTAGTCCTTCGTCCGGGGACAGCTATGGCTACACCTTC. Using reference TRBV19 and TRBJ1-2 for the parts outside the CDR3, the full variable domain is DGGITQSPKYLFRKEGQNVTLSCEQNLNHDAMYWYRQDPGQGLRLIYYSQIVNDFQKGDIAEGYSVSREKKESFPLTVTSAQKNPTAFYLCASSPSSGDSYGYTFGSGTRLTVV.